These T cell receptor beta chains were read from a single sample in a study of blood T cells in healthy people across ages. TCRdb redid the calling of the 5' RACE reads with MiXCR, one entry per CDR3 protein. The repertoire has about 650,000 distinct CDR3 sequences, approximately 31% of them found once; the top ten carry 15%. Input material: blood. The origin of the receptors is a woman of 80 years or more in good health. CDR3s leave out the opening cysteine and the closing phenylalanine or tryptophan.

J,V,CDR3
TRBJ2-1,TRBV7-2,ASSLLGGACNEQF
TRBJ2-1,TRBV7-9,ASSLFSGSYNEQF
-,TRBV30,AWGTSPSYNEQY
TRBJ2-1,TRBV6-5,ASSYSLAGGLFNEQF
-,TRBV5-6,ASSWYDGLYEQY
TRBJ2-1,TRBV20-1,SASRPGGNEQF
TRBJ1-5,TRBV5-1,ASSLGTGASQH
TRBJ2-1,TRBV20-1,SAYGLAGICNEQF
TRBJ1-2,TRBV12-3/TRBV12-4,ASSHKAGGGYT
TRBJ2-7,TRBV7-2,ASSQLGPYEQY
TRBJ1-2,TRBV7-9,ASSLGRLGYT
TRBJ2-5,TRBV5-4,ASSSRLQETQY
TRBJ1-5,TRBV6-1,ASSEEVGDTRSNQPQH
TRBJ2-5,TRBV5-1,ASSLGGTAKVQY
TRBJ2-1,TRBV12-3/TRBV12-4,ASSLDSDEQF
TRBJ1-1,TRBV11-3,ASSSSNTEAF
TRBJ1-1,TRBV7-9,ASSPEGRYTEAF
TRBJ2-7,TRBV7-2,ASSLGKGSYEQY
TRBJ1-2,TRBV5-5,ASSLVTSNYGYT
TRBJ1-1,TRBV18,ASSPEVRPEAF
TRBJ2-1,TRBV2,ASSVMRGGGEQF
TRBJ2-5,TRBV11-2,ASSRDSWETQY
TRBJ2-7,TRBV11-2,ASSSSSGEQY
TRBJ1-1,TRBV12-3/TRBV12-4,ASTSGVGNTEAF
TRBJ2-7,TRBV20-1,SANQGASYEQY
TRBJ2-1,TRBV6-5,ASSYSQGSYNEQF
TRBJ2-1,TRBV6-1,ASSLDRGPLNEQF
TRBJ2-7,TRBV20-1,SAPVGREFHEQY
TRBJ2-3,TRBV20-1,SAQGTNTQY
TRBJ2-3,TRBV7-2,ASSLVPASYSTDTQY
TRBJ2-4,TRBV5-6,ASSLEQGLAKNIQY
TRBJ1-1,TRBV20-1,SARDSGQGTSEAF